This T cell receptor (beta chain) was recorded in a study of T-cell memory formation after mild COVID-19. Across the whole study: Clustering of TCRs was largely donor specific.

Study conclusions and caveats: CD4+ contracting clones were mainly CM and EM; CD8+ ones, EMRA. Cross-reactive memory seemingly joined, as some responding clones were found in pre-infection memory.

Sample barcodes and UMIs were carried by the TCR alpha and TCR beta cDNA libraries that 5'RACE generated with constant-segment primers. TCRdb ran MiXCR on the 5' RACE reads and lists one entry per CDR3 protein. The profile covers 300,000 to 400,000 distinct CDR3 sequences, with around 15% appearing a single time and around 22% taken by the ten largest. This clonotype was found a few times. What it binds is unknown. The origin of this receptor is a man between 18 and 29 years old who had mild COVID-19 (a few samples of this study predate the infection). Cell type and time point are not known. Sequencing input: PBMCs or a T cell subset sorted from them (not recorded which).

The chain's CDR3 is CASSQGGAGQETQYF. CDR3 DNA: TGCGCCAGCAGCCAAGGGGGGGCAGGGCAAGAGACCCAGTACTTC. The rearrangement joins TRBV4-1 to TRBJ2-5, with D perhaps TRBD1 or TRBD2 (6 bases each). V lost 1 base and J lost 2, with 11 bases in between. The germline V gene encodes CDR1 MGHRA and CDR2 YSYEKL. This CDR3 is built from 15 residues.